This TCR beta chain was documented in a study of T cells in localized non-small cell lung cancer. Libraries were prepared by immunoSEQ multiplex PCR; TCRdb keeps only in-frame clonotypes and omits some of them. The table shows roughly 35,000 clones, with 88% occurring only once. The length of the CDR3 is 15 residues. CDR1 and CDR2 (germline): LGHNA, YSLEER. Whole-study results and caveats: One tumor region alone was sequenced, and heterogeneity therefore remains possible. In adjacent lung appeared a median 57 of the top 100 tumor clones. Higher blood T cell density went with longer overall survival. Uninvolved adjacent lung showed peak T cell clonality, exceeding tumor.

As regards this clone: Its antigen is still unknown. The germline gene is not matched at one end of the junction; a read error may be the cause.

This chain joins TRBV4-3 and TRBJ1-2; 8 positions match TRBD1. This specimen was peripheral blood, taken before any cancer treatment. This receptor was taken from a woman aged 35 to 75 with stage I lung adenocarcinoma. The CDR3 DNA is TGCGCCAGCACGCACACGATGACGGACAGGGACGGCTGCACCTTC. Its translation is CASTHTMTDRDGCTF.